The 27 T cell receptor beta chains in this list originate from one sample, sequenced in a study of blood T cell repertoires in COVID-19. The method was immunoSEQ multiplex PCR; TCRdb's version includes in-frame clones alone and lacks a portion of them. The sample holds 300,000 to 400,000 clones; around 87% are singletons and the top ten take roughly 6%. The sequenced material came from peripheral blood. These receptors were obtained from a woman in her 50s with COVID-19, enrolled during active disease.

Details on this clone: Sequence at one end of the junction differs from germline and may be a read error. The chain has TRBV19 and TRBJ1-2; 11 bases fit TRBD1. The CDR3 length is 15 residues. Germline V gene lookup returns CDR1 LNHDA and CDR2 SQIVND (reference sequence). CDR3 nucleotide sequence: TGTGTCAGTAGTATAGATGGACAGGGGGCGGCTGGCTACACCTTC. Protein sequence: CVSSIDGQGAAGYTF.

The chain carries TRBV19 and TRBJ1-5; weak D call: TRBD1 (5 bases). Trimming removed 9 bases at V and 4 bases at J, with 16 bases between. CDR3 size: 14 residues. CDR1 is LNHDA, CDR2 SQIVND, per germline (reference sequence). The CDR3 coding sequence is TGTGCCAGCGAAAGAGACAGTTTGAATCAGCCCCAGCATTTT. It codes for CASERDSLNQPQHF.

The chain couples TRBV12-3 or TRBV12-4 to TRBJ2-1, with D unresolved. The CDR3 runs to 13 residues. The V end was cut by 4 bases, the J end by 4 bases, with 8 bases between. CDR3 amino acids: CASSYPGYNEQFF. In DNA form, the CDR3 reads TGTGCCAGCAGTTATCCAGGATACAATGAGCAGTTCTTC.

The V call is TRBV11-2, the J call TRBJ2-1; TRBD2 aligns across 13 bases. This CDR3 region has 16 residues. V lost 5 bases, J lost 9 bases, and 10 bases stayed unmatched. Germline V gives CDR1 SGHAT, CDR2 FQNNGV. This CDR3 is CASSPLGTSGNSEQFF. The CDR3 DNA reads as TGTGCCAGCAGCCCTCTAGGGACTAGCGGGAATAGTGAGCAGTTCTTC.

V is TRBV7-2 and J is TRBJ2-7; perhaps TRBD1 as D (5 bases). V dropped 4 bases and J dropped 7 bases, with 17 bases sitting between them. CDR3 length: 14 residues. Germline V gene sequence: CDR1 SGHTA, CDR2 FQGNSA. The DNA for the CDR3 is TGTGCCAGCAGCTCAAAGAACCAGGGTCTGGAGCAGTACTTC. This translates into CASSSKNQGLEQYF.

The gene calls are TRBV6-5 and TRBJ2-7; 10 bases match TRBD2. Germline CDR1 MNHEY, CDR2 SVGAGI. The J segment lost 3 bases and the V segment lost 5 bases, leaving 7 bases of the junction unmatched. CDR3 length: 15 residues. The CDR3 nucleotides are TGTGCCAGCAGTAGGAGCGGGAGGGCCGGCTACGAGCAGTACTTC. Translating gives CASSRSGRAGYEQYF.

J is TRBJ1-6 and V is TRBV28, with D perhaps TRBD1 (6 bases). The CDR3 consists of 16 residues. The ends were cut back, 7 bases at V and 13 bases at J, with 26 bases in the middle. CDR1 and CDR2 from the germline V gene are MDHEN and SYDVKM. The CDR3 sequence is CASIYAGQTKKNPLHF. CDR3 nucleotides: TGTGCCAGCATTTACGCCGGACAGACGAAGAAAAATCCCCTCCACTTT. The full variable domain, rest sourced from reference TRBV28 and TRBJ1-6, is DVKVTQSSRYLVKRTGEKVFLECVQDMDHENMFWYRQDPGLGLRLIYFSYDVKMKEKGDIPEGYSVSREKKERFSLILESASTNQTSMYLCASIYAGQTKKNPLHFGNGTRLTVT.

J is TRBJ2-5 and V is TRBV2; 8 bases are shared with TRBD1. Germline-derived CDR1 and CDR2 are SNHLY and FYNNEI. The length of the CDR3 is 17 residues. Trimming cost V 6 bases and J 1 base; bases outside gene matches: 13. The CDR3 loop is CASREIRTGSTQETQYF. In DNA form, the CDR3 reads TGTGCCAGCAGGGAAATTAGGACAGGGAGTACCCAAGAGACCCAGTACTTC.

The chain links TRBV3-1 (or the pseudogene TRBV3-2) to TRBJ2-7; D remains ambiguous. Trimming shortened V by 0 bases and J by 2 bases, and 11 bases separated the two germline ends. The CDR3 runs to 15 residues. Germline V gene data show CDR1 as LGHDT and CDR2 as YNNKEL (reference sequence). The CDR3 DNA reads as TGTGCCAGCAGCCAAGACCGGTCACCCGCCTACGAGCAGTACTTC. This translates into CASSQDRSPAYEQYF.

With regard to this clone: This same CDR3 is encoded by further DNA sequences in the sample. The chain couples TRBV27 to TRBJ1-3; a weak D match, TRBD1 (5 bases). CDR3 size: 13 residues. The germline V gene encodes CDR1 MNHEY and CDR2 SMNVEV (reference sequence). V lost 4 bases and J 2 bases, leaving 6 bases between the germline ends. The CDR3 spells CASSSGPGNTIYF. The DNA of the CDR3 is TGTGCCAGCAGTTCAGGGCCTGGAAACACCATATATTTT.

The chain is built from TRBV6-5 and TRBJ1-5, with TRBD1 matching over 8 bases. The CDR3 extends over 14 amino acids. The V gene end was trimmed by 6 bases and the J gene end by 3 bases; junction bases not matched to a gene: 4. Per germline, CDR1 MNHEY and CDR2 SVGAGI. This chain's CDR3 is CASSRTGNNQPQHF. Written as DNA, the CDR3 is TGTGCCAGCAGCCGGACAGGGAACAATCAGCCCCAGCATTTT.

The gene calls are TRBV4-2 and TRBJ2-1; 7 bases are a match to TRBD1. CDR3 length: 15 amino acids. Trimming cost V 2 bases and J 2 bases; bases outside gene matches: 3. In germline, CDR1 is LGHNA, CDR2 YNFKEQ. CDR3 in amino acids: CASSQQGEPYNEQFF. The CDR3 DNA is TGTGCCAGCAGCCAACAGGGGGAGCCCTACAATGAGCAGTTCTTC.

This clone showed up just once. The CDR3 sequence is CASSQGPYEQYF. DNA for the CDR3: TGTGCCAGTAGCCAGGGTCCCTACGAGCAGTACTTC. The chain joins TRBV19 to TRBJ2-7; weak D call: TRBD1 (5 bases). Between the trimmed V and J ends, which lost 6 bases and 2 bases, there was a span of 8 bases. CDR1 and CDR2 (germline): LNHDA, SQIVND (reference sequence). This CDR3 contains 12 residues. Full variable domain (outside the CDR3, taken from reference TRBV19 and TRBJ2-7): DGGITQSPKYLFRKEGQNVTLSCEQNLNHDAMYWYRQDPGQGLRLIYYSQIVNDFQKGDIAEGYSVSREKKESFPLTVTSAQKNPTAFYLCASSQGPYEQYFGPGTRLTVT.

The chain uses TRBV30 and TRBJ1-2; TRBD1 matches 7 bases. V shed 4 bases and J 8 bases; nucleotides not matched to a gene: 10. The CDR3 is 13 amino acids. Per the germline V gene, CDR1 is GTSNPN and CDR2 is SVGIG (reference sequence). CDR3 residues: CAWTDRLSDGYTF. In DNA, the CDR3 is TGTGCCTGGACGGACAGGTTATCCGACGGCTACACCTTC.

This clone has a handful of counts. The genes are TRBV5-1 and TRBJ2-5; D is perhaps TRBD2 (6 bases). This CDR3 is 14 amino acids long. The V gene's germline CDR1 is SGHRS and CDR2 YFSETQ. Trimming removed 3 bases from V and 1 base from J, with 10 bases in between. DNA for the CDR3: TGCGCCAGCAGCTGGGGGGATAGCCAAGAGACCCAGTACTTC. Amino acids: CASSWGDSQETQYF.

The V gene is TRBV5-8, the J gene TRBJ2-2; D ambiguous. This CDR3 spans 14 amino acids. V was shortened by 0 bases and J by 9 bases, with 12 bases between the two germline ends. Looked up from germline, CDR1 is SGHTS and CDR2 is YDEGEE. CDR3 residues: CASSLERRFRELFF. CDR3 nucleotides: TGTGCCAGCAGCTTGGAGCGTCGTTTCCGGGAGCTGTTTTTT. The full variable domain, with the rest looked up from reference TRBV5-8 and TRBJ2-2, is EAGVTQSPTHLIKTRGQQATLRCSPISGHTSVYWYQQALGLGLQFLLWYDEGEERNRGNFPPRFSGRQFPNYSSELNVNALELEDSALYLCASSLERRFRELFFGEGSRLTVL.

The sample holds a few counts of this clone. The CDR3 is CASSLVLQGGSPLHF. The CDR3 DNA reads TGTGCCAGCAGTCTCGTCCTGCAAGGAGGTTCACCCCTCCACTTT. V is TRBV3-1 (or the pseudogene TRBV3-2) and J is TRBJ1-6; D gene uncertain. Trimming removed 6 bases at V and 9 bases at J, with 18 bases between. The CDR3 is 15 amino acids. Germline CDR1 LGHDT, CDR2 YNNKEL (reference sequence).

The J gene is TRBJ1-5, the V gene TRBV4-1; TRBD1 matches 10 bases. This CDR3 is 17 amino acids long. The J segment lost 4 bases and the V segment lost 1 base, leaving 7 bases of the junction unmatched. CDR1 is MGHRA and CDR2 is YSYEKL in the germline V gene. CDR3 sequence: CASSQAPGTGANQPQHF. CDR3 nucleotides: TGCGCCAGCAGCCAAGCCCCCGGGACAGGGGCTAATCAGCCCCAGCATTTT.

V gene TRBV29-1 combines with J gene TRBJ1-2, with 9 bases lining up with TRBD1. J was trimmed by 0 bases and V by 7 bases; bases with no gene match: 3. Germline CDR1 reads SQVTM; CDR2 reads ANQGSEA. CDR3 size: 13 residues. In nucleotides, the CDR3 is TGCAGCGCGCGACAGGGGGCTAACTATGGCTACACCTTC. Translating it yields CSARQGANYGYTF.

The V and J genes are TRBV6-2 or TRBV6-3 and TRBJ2-7, with 9 bases lining up with TRBD2. Germline values: CDR1 MNHEY, CDR2 SVGEGT. With 0 bases clipped from V and 3 bases from J, the junction kept 3 bases outside the gene matches. This CDR3 is 15 amino acids long. The chain's CDR3 is CASSYSRLADYEQYF. The CDR3, as DNA: TGTGCCAGCAGTTACTCGAGACTAGCGGACTACGAGCAGTACTTC.

The rearrangement uses TRBV19 and TRBJ1-1; D may be TRBD1 (6 bases). This CDR3 has 15 residues. The germline V gene has CDR1 LNHDA and CDR2 SQIVND (reference sequence). V shed 6 bases and J shed 6 bases, with 20 bases lying between them. CDR3 loop: CASRPSGTYVPEAFF. CDR3 bases: TGTGCCAGTAGGCCCAGCGGGACATATGTCCCTGAAGCTTTCTTT. Using reference TRBV19 and TRBJ1-1 for the parts outside the CDR3, the full variable domain is DGGITQSPKYLFRKEGQNVTLSCEQNLNHDAMYWYRQDPGQGLRLIYYSQIVNDFQKGDIAEGYSVSREKKESFPLTVTSAQKNPTAFYLCASRPSGTYVPEAFFGQGTRLTVV.

V gene TRBV19 combines with J gene TRBJ2-7, with 7 bases lining up with TRBD2. The ends lost 3 bases at V and 6 bases at J; junction bases unmatched: 5. This CDR3 is built from 13 residues. Germline CDR1 reads LNHDA; CDR2 reads SQIVND (reference sequence). The CDR3 DNA reads TGTGCCAGTAGTATGCGGGAGCCGGGCGAGCAGTACTTC. Protein product: CASSMREPGEQYF. The whole variable domain, filled in from reference TRBV19 and TRBJ2-7, reads DGGITQSPKYLFRKEGQNVTLSCEQNLNHDAMYWYRQDPGQGLRLIYYSQIVNDFQKGDIAEGYSVSREKKESFPLTVTSAQKNPTAFYLCASSMREPGEQYFGPGTRLTVT.

The count of this clone is one. The chain carries TRBV5-1 and TRBJ1-1; 10 bases are shared with TRBD1. Germline CDR1 is SGHRS and CDR2 is YFSETQ. With 4 bases clipped from V and 0 bases from J, the junction kept 6 bases outside the gene matches. This CDR3 is 16 amino acids long. The CDR3 sequence: CASSPGQGLMNTEAFF. CDR3 DNA sequence: TGCGCCAGCAGCCCGGGACAGGGGCTCATGAACACTGAAGCTTTCTTT.

This clone occurred once. The chain couples TRBV19 to TRBJ2-1; tentative D call: TRBD1 (6 bases). The CDR3 totals 15 residues. V gave up 10 bases and J gave up 2 bases, with 18 bases separating them. CDR1 and CDR2 from the germline V gene are LNHDA and SQIVND (reference sequence). CDR3 in amino acids: CATSLGGAAYNEQFF. The CDR3 DNA is TGTGCCACCTCATTAGGGGGAGCCGCCTACAATGAGCAGTTCTTC.

For the CDR3, the DNA is TGTGCCAGCAGCCAACAAGACAGGGTCGGTGAAGCTTTCTTT. Translated: CASSQQDRVGEAFF. The rearrangement links TRBV14 to TRBJ1-1, with 7 bases identical to TRBD1. There are 14 residues in the CDR3. Germline CDR1 and CDR2: SGHDN and FVKESK. V gave up 2 bases and J gave up 7 bases; unmatched junction bases: 7.

This clone was seen just once. The V call is TRBV4-1, the J call TRBJ2-7; the match to TRBD1 covers 8 bases. The CDR3 consists of 14 residues. The germline V gene encodes CDR1 MGHRA and CDR2 YSYEKL. Trimming took 5 bases from V and 1 from J; bases not matched to a gene: 4. The CDR3 DNA reads as TGCGCCAGCAGCGCGCGGACAGGGTCCTACGAGCAGTACTTC. Its protein is CASSARTGSYEQYF.

In this sample, this clone turned up once. The V gene is TRBV7-2, the J gene TRBJ2-3; the D gene is possibly TRBD2 (5 bases). V gave up 7 bases and J gave up 3 bases, with 11 bases separating them. CDR3 length equals 13 residues. Per germline, CDR1 SGHTA and CDR2 FQGNSA. CDR3: CASIKGSTDTQYF. The CDR3 nucleotides are TGTGCCAGCATAAAAGGGAGTACAGATACGCAGTATTTT. Looking up the rest from reference TRBV7-2 and TRBJ2-3 gives the full variable domain: GAGVSQSPSNKVTEKGKDVELRCDPISGHTALYWYRQSLGQGLEFLIYFQGNSAPDKSGLPSDRFSAERTGGSVSTLTIQRTQQEDSAVYLCASIKGSTDTQYFGPGTRLTVL.